This T cell receptor (beta chain) was identified in a study of beta chain features in type 1 diabetes. About this clone itself: Its antigen is still unknown.

Study observations and caveats: Using cDNA template may skew counts toward highly expressing activated cells. There was no resolution here of whether HLA type influences TCRB rearrangement.

This CDR3 contains 15 residues. V dropped 0 bases and J dropped 5 bases, with 14 bases sitting between them. The germline V gene encodes CDR1 SGHNT and CDR2 YYREEE (reference sequence). Expressed TCRB transcripts got sequenced, as all isolated RNA was reverse transcribed. The protocol was immunoSEQ multiplex PCR, while the TCRdb copy is restricted to in-frame clones and leaves out a portion. The top ten clones hold approximately 4% of a sample with about 240,000 clones, less than 35% of them seen once. The clonotype originates from a man aged 30 to 45 in good health. Input material: central memory CD4+ T cells from blood. The V call is TRBV5-4, the J call TRBJ2-5; the D gene is possibly TRBD2 (6 bases). CDR3 coding DNA: TGTGCCAGCAGCTTGGGGGAGGCCCTGGTGGAGACCCAGTACTTC. Translation gives CASSLGEALVETQYF. Together with reference TRBV5-4 and TRBJ2-5, the CDR3 gives the full variable domain: ETGVTQSPTHLIKTRGQQVTLRCSSQSGHNTVSWYQQALGQGPQFIFQYYREEENGRGNFPPRFSGLQFPNYSSELNVNALELDDSALYLCASSLGEALVETQYFGPGTRLLVL.